The source of this T cell receptor (beta chain) is a study of blood T cell repertoires in COVID-19. Produced via immunoSEQ multiplex PCR; TCRdb's table is partial and in-frame only. The sample holds around 380,000 clones, approximately 80% seen once. The source material was peripheral blood. This sequence originates from a human donor with acute or convalescent COVID-19. The donor label of this sample is uncertain.

The CDR3 nucleotides are TGTGCCAGCTCACTGCGGACAGTCAGACAAGAGACCCAGTACTTC. The encoded protein is CASSLRTVRQETQYF. The rearrangement joins TRBV18 to TRBJ2-5, with D possibly being TRBD1 (6 bases). The CDR3 length is 15 residues. The V gene lost 4 bases and the J gene lost 2 bases, with 14 bases spanning the gap. In germline, CDR1 is KGHSH, CDR2 LQKENI.